This T cell receptor beta chain is drawn from a study of blood T cell repertoires in COVID-19. Study information: PBMCs, B-cell-depleted T cells, or T cells were the source of the cDNA or gDNA that made up the material.

Participant ages covered roughly 18 to 89 years across about two dozen US areas. Methods used by the authors: Reference gene primer amplification in the assay estimated nucleated cell counts. Assay used: immunoSEQ multiplex PCR; TCRdb lists only in-frame clones, some missing. Clone size and the V and J calls come from that table; the DNA yielded D and trimming. The data hold approximately 200,000 clones, with approximately 85% observed a single time. This clone was detected once. CDR1 MDHEN and CDR2 SYDVKM come from the germline V gene. The CDR3 runs to 16 residues. J gave up 4 bases and V 7 bases, and 15 bases lay outside the gene matches.

The chain carries TRBV28 and TRBJ1-2; 7 nucleotides align to TRBD1. The sequenced sample was PBMCs or T cells enriched from blood (not recorded which). The source of this sequence is a woman in her 30s who had recovered from COVID-19. CDR3 coding DNA: TGTGCCAGCACCCAAAGGGGACAGCCTATTGTCTATGGCTACACCTTC. Translating gives CASTQRGQPIVYGYTF.